The 27 T cell receptor beta chains listed next were all sequenced from one sample in a study of T-cell reconstitution after alpha-beta-depleted transplantation in children. Unique molecular identifiers were incorporated during preparation of the TCRbeta library. MiXCR, applied by TCRdb to the PCR reads, yields one record per CDR3 protein. The sample includes 95,000 to 120,000 distinct CDR3 sequences, 5% to 7% of them seen just once. Sequencing used PBMCs, mostly from graft donor cells, obtained 360 days after TCRalphabeta/CD19-depleted stem cell transplant. Source of these receptors: a male patient aged 2-15 years who had a stem cell transplant for acute lymphoblastic leukemia, so the T cells may come from the graft donor.

This clonotype occurred a few times. The rearrangement uses TRBV12-3 or TRBV12-4 and TRBJ2-7, with D unclear. Trimming stripped 4 bases from V and 4 bases from J, with 8 bases between. The CDR3 is made up of 12 amino acids. The CDR3 spells CASSSYRYEQYF. DNA of the CDR3: TGTGCCAGCAGTTCTTACCGATACGAGCAGTACTTC.

This clonotype was observed a few times. The V gene is TRBV20-1, the J gene TRBJ2-7; D may be TRBD2 (6 bases). This CDR3 contains 14 residues. Germline assignment: CDR1 DFQATT and CDR2 SNEGSKA (reference sequence). Trimming pared 2 bases from V and 3 bases from J, leaving 14 bases between. CDR3 nucleotide sequence: TGCAGTGCTAGACGCGGGCCGCGGGGCTACGAGCAGTACTTC. As protein: CSARRGPRGYEQYF.

In its sample, this clonotype was seen many times. The chain recombines TRBV7-9 with TRBJ2-7, with D perhaps TRBD2 (5 bases). V shed 6 bases and J shed 0 bases, with 15 bases lying between them. From germline, CDR1 is SEHNR and CDR2 FQNEAQ (reference sequence). CDR3 size: 15 residues. CDR3 residues: CASSLARSYSYEQYF. CDR3 bases: TGTGCCAGCAGTCTAGCCAGGTCATACTCCTACGAGCAGTACTTC.

This clonotype appeared many times. This chain uses TRBV29-1 with TRBJ1-2, with D tentatively TRBD1 (5 bases). Trimming stripped 2 bases from V and 7 bases from J, with 17 bases between. CDR3 length: 14 residues. Germline V gene sequence: CDR1 SQVTM, CDR2 ANQGSEA. CDR3 nucleotide sequence: TGCAGCGTTGAAAAAGGAGGGGTGGTAGGTGGCTACACCTTC. Protein sequence: CSVEKGGVVGGYTF.

This clonotype was seen repeatedly, ten times or more. The chain links TRBV29-1 to TRBJ2-5; 9 bases line up with TRBD1. V shed 3 bases, J shed 4 bases, and the junction held 3 bases outside the gene matches. From germline, CDR1 is SQVTM and CDR2 ANQGSEA. The length of the CDR3 is 13 residues. The DNA of the CDR3 is TGCAGCGTTGAGGGGACAGGGAGAGAGACCCAGTACTTC. This encodes CSVEGTGRETQYF.

This clonotype was seen at least ten times. The chain couples TRBV4-3 to TRBJ2-7, with D unresolved. The CDR3 loop spans 13 amino acids. The V end lost 0 bases, the J end lost 3 bases, and 6 bases lay between the germline ends. Per the germline V gene, CDR1 is LGHNA and CDR2 is YSLEER. The CDR3 loop is CASSQERIYEQYF. As DNA, the CDR3 is TGCGCCAGCAGCCAAGAACGGATCTACGAGCAGTACTTC.

In its sample, this clonotype was seen many times. The V gene is TRBV7-9, the J gene TRBJ1-5; D remains unclear. The CDR3 contains 13 residues. V was clipped by 6 bases and J by 3 bases, with 9 bases between them. Germline assignment: CDR1 SEHNR and CDR2 FQNEAQ (reference sequence). The CDR3 DNA reads as TGTGCCAGCAGTTCCACTCACAATCAGCCCCAGCATTTT. Encoded protein: CASSSTHNQPQHF.

This clonotype was detected ten times or more. The chain links TRBV10-2 to TRBJ2-3; D remains ambiguous. Trimming shortened V by 3 bases and J by 0 bases, and 13 bases separated the two germline ends. CDR3 length: 16 amino acids. The V gene's germline CDR1 is WSHSY and CDR2 SAAADI. The CDR3 DNA reads TGCGCCAGCAGTGACGAAGTGATCCCTAGCACAGATACGCAGTATTTT. This codes for CASSDEVIPSTDTQYF.

This clonotype was picked up many times. This chain uses TRBV27 with TRBJ2-2; 8 bases map to TRBD2. The CDR3 totals 14 residues. In germline, CDR1 is MNHEY, CDR2 SMNVEV (reference sequence). The trim removed 3 bases at V and 5 bases at J, leaving 2 bases unmatched. CDR3 region: CASSFSSGTGELFF. Written as DNA, the CDR3 is TGTGCCAGCAGTTTCTCTAGCGGGACCGGGGAGCTGTTTTTT.

This clonotype was seen many times. This chain uses TRBV4-1 with TRBJ1-2; D unclear. V was cut by 0 bases and J by 8 bases, with 7 bases left in between. The CDR3 covers 12 residues. Germline V gives CDR1 MGHRA, CDR2 YSYEKL. CDR3 sequence: CASSQDRRGYTF. As DNA, the CDR3 is TGCGCCAGCAGCCAAGATCGGAGGGGCTACACCTTC.

Notes on this clonotype: This clone may be a read error of a much larger clone one base away. The V and J genes are TRBV29-1 and TRBJ2-3, with D unresolved. V lost 2 bases and J lost 3, with 12 bases in between. CDR1 SQVTM and CDR2 ANQGSEA come from the germline V gene. The CDR3 covers 14 residues. CDR3 amino acids: CSVERLDLTDTQYF. CDR3 coding DNA: TGCAGCGTTGAACGTTTGGACCTTACAGATACGCAGTATTTT.

This clonotype was observed many times. This chain uses TRBV28 with TRBJ1-2, with D unresolved. CDR1 and CDR2 (germline): MDHEN, SYDVKM. The CDR3 covers 13 residues. Between the trimmed V and J ends, which lost 2 bases and 9 bases, there was a span of 13 bases. Written as DNA, the CDR3 is TGTGCCAGCAGTTTAATGGGAGTTGCTAGCTACACCTTC. It is translated as CASSLMGVASYTF.

This clonotype was counted a few times. V and J are TRBV2 and TRBJ2-7, with D maybe TRBD1 (8 bases). Germline lookup yields CDR1 SNHLY and CDR2 FYNNEI. The CDR3 spans 16 residues. V was clipped by 6 bases and J by 4 bases, with 22 bases between them. The CDR3 DNA is TGTGCCAGCAGGCGGGGAGGGACAGGTCGGTCGTACGAGCAGTACTTC. Translation gives CASRRGGTGRSYEQYF.

This clonotype was found many times. The junction shows a germline mismatch at one end, possibly a read error. The genes are TRBV20-1 and TRBJ1-2, with TRBD1 identical over 7 bases. Germline V lookup: CDR1 DFQATT, CDR2 SNEGSKA (reference sequence). The CDR3 is 14 residues long. The CDR3 here is CSAGESGGNYGYTF. CDR3 nucleotides: TGCAGTGCTGGAGAGTCAGGGGGAAACTATGGCTACACCTTC.

The rearrangement uses TRBV6-2 or TRBV6-3 and TRBJ2-7, with D tentatively TRBD1 or TRBD2 (5 bases each). The CDR3 loop spans 15 amino acids. The V end was cut by 0 bases, the J end by 4 bases, with 13 bases between. CDR1 MNHEY and CDR2 SVGEGT come from the germline V gene. DNA for the CDR3: TGTGCCAGCAGTTACTCGACCGGGACGGTATACGAGCAGTACTTC. Translating gives CASSYSTGTVYEQYF.

The sample holds many counts of this clonotype. V is TRBV15 and J is TRBJ1-2, with D perhaps TRBD1 (5 bases). The CDR3 spans 14 residues. Germline V lookup: CDR1 LNHNV, CDR2 YYDKDF (reference sequence). The V end lost 0 bases, the J end lost 3 bases, and 8 bases lay between the germline ends. For the CDR3, the DNA is TGTGCCACCAGCAGAGACAGGGAAGACTATGGCTACACCTTC. Translating it yields CATSRDREDYGYTF.

This clonotype was detected ten times or more. V is TRBV29-1 and J is TRBJ2-7, with 8 nucleotides matching TRBD1. The CDR3 runs to 13 residues. Germline V gene sequence: CDR1 SQVTM, CDR2 ANQGSEA. Germline trimming cut 4 bases from V and 5 bases from J; bases unmatched to any gene: 7. The CDR3 loop reads CSVAGGDVNEQYF. The CDR3 DNA reads TGCAGCGTTGCAGGGGGCGACGTGAACGAGCAGTACTTC.

This clonotype was seen more than once but under ten times. CDR3 sequence reads: CSASIRVDQPQHF. CDR3 DNA: TGCAGTGCTAGTATAAGGGTGGACCAGCCCCAGCATTTT. This chain connects TRBV20-1 to TRBJ1-5; D uncertain. Trimming left V 3 bases short and J 7 bases short, with 13 bases between. The CDR3 is 13 amino acids. The germline V gene encodes CDR1 DFQATT and CDR2 SNEGSKA (reference sequence).

This clonotype was seen ten or more times. J is TRBJ2-3 and V is TRBV5-1; D remains unclear. The germline V gene has CDR1 SGHRS and CDR2 YFSETQ. This CDR3 spans 11 amino acids. V was cut by 0 bases and J by 7 bases, with 3 bases left in between. The CDR3 is CASSLANTQYF. CDR3 DNA: TGCGCCAGCAGCTTGGCCAATACGCAGTATTTT.

There are a few counts of this clonotype. This rearrangement joins TRBV3-1 to TRBJ2-7; 7 positions agree with TRBD2. The CDR3 is made up of 16 amino acids. Germline-derived CDR1 and CDR2 are LGHDT and YNNKEL (reference sequence). After removal of 4 bases from V and 0 bases from J, the junction contained 9 bases not matched to a gene. DNA of the CDR3: TGTGCCAGCAGCCCGATAGCGGGCACATTCTCCTACGAGCAGTACTTC. Translated: CASSPIAGTFSYEQYF.

The chain couples TRBV6-5 to TRBJ1-1, with 9 bases aligning to TRBD1. This CDR3 has 16 amino acids. V trimming: 1 base; J trimming: 6 bases; junction bases outside the gene matches: 9. CDR1 is MNHEY, CDR2 SVGAGI, per germline. The CDR3, as DNA: TGTGCCAGCAGTTACTGGACAGGGGCGCCGCTTTCTGAAGCTTTCTTT. As protein: CASSYWTGAPLSEAFF.

This clonotype showed up many times. The genes are TRBV6-1 and TRBJ2-1; 11 nucleotides match TRBD2. CDR3 length: 15 residues. With V trimmed by 7 bases and J by 8 bases, 10 bases remained unmatched. The germline gives CDR1 MNHNS, CDR2 SASEGT. The CDR3 is CASTMTSGASYEQFF. For the CDR3, the DNA is TGTGCCAGCACCATGACTAGCGGGGCCTCTTATGAGCAGTTCTTC.

The V and J genes are TRBV11-2 and TRBJ2-3; 12 bases line up with TRBD2. The CDR3 has 20 residues. The germline CDR1 and CDR2 sequences are SGHAT and FQNNGV. J gave up 2 bases and V 2 bases, and 14 bases lay outside the gene matches. The CDR3 loop is CASSLSPRASGRDNTDTQYF. In DNA form, the CDR3 reads TGTGCCAGCAGCTTAAGCCCCCGGGCTAGCGGGAGGGACAACACAGATACGCAGTATTTT.

This clonotype appeared a few times. V gene TRBV7-6 combines with J gene TRBJ2-4; D is unresolved. V was cut by 0 bases and J by 14 bases, with 11 bases left in between. The CDR3 extends over 12 amino acids. The germline CDR1 and CDR2 sequences are SGHVS and FNYEAQ. CDR3 sequence reads: CASSLAKGRKYF. As DNA, the CDR3 is TGTGCCAGCAGCTTAGCGAAGGGAAGGAAGTACTTC. Full variable domain (outside the CDR3, taken from reference TRBV7-6 and TRBJ2-4): GAGVSQSPRYKVTKRGQDVALRCDPISGHVSLYWYRQALGQGPEFLTYFNYEAQQDKSGLPNDRFSAERPEGSISTLTIQRTEQRDSAMYRCASSLAKGRKYFGAGTRLSVL.

Judged by abundance, this clonotype is medium-sized. The chain combines TRBV11-2 with TRBJ2-3; D unresolved. The CDR3 is 14 residues long. Germline V gene lookup returns CDR1 SGHAT and CDR2 FQNNGV. The V end lost 1 base, the J end lost 4 bases, and 9 bases lay between the germline ends. The CDR3 nucleotides are TGTGCCAGCAGCTTAGTTACTTCGGCAGATACGCAGTATTTT. It translates to CASSLVTSADTQYF. Filled out from reference TRBV11-2 and TRBJ2-3, the complete variable domain reads EAGVAQSPRYKIIEKRQSVAFWCNPISGHATLYWYQQILGQGPKLLIQFQNNGVVDDSQLPKDRFSAERLKGVDSTLKIQPAKLEDSAVYLCASSLVTSADTQYFGPGTRLTVL.

At least ten counts were recorded for this clonotype. This chain joins TRBV6-2 or TRBV6-3 and TRBJ1-6, with D hard to call. This CDR3 has 15 amino acids. Germline-derived CDR1 and CDR2 are MNHEY and SVGEGT. Trimming left V 5 bases short and J 3 bases short, with 11 bases between. CDR3 coding DNA: TGTGCCAGCAGTACCTTGACTGACTATAATTCACCCCTCCACTTT. Translation gives CASSTLTDYNSPLHF.

This clonotype was observed a few times. V gene TRBV6-5 combines with J gene TRBJ2-2; the D gene is possibly TRBD1 (5 bases). Trimming left V 2 bases short and J 10 bases short, with 8 bases between. This CDR3 comprises 12 residues. Germline CDR1 and CDR2: MNHEY and SVGAGI. The DNA of the CDR3 is TGTGCCAGCAGTTACAGCAGGGAGGAGCTGTTTTTT. This sequence encodes CASSYSREELFF.